Following are 2 T cell receptor beta chains from one sample sequenced in a study of blood T cell repertoires in COVID-19. Sequenced by immunoSEQ multiplex PCR; TCRdb stores in-frame clones only, minus some. This sample yields under 200,000 clones, of which roughly 87% are seen a single time; 6% to 7.5% belongs to the top ten. Specimen: PBMCs or T cells enriched from blood (not recorded which). The receptors stem from a woman aged 45-65 years who had recovered from COVID-19.

The chain links TRBV7-2 to TRBJ1-2; 8 nucleotides line up with TRBD1. The germline V gene encodes CDR1 SGHTA and CDR2 FQGNSA. This CDR3 region has 16 residues. Trimming removed 1 base from V and 4 bases from J; junction bases left unmatched: 8. CDR3 amino acids: CASSLGDRTPIYGYTF. The CDR3 nucleotides are TGTGCCAGCAGCTTAGGGGACAGGACCCCCATCTATGGCTACACCTTC.

This clone was picked up one time. The chain combines TRBV13 with TRBJ2-7; 7 nucleotides line up with TRBD2. CDR1 is PRHDT and CDR2 is FYEKMQ in the germline V gene (reference sequence). CDR3 size: 14 residues. V was clipped by 4 bases and J by 4 bases; unmatched bases: 7. Written as DNA, the CDR3 is TGTGCCAGCAGCTCGGGACTAAGAGTGTACGAGCAGTACTTC. Its protein is CASSSGLRVYEQYF. Together with reference TRBV13 and TRBJ2-7, the CDR3 gives the full variable domain: AAGVIQSPRHLIKEKRETATLKCYPIPRHDTVYWYQQGPGQDPQFLISFYEKMQSDKGSIPDRFSAQQFSDYHSELNMSSLELGDSALYFCASSSGLRVYEQYFGPGTRLTVT.